What follows are 28 T cell receptor beta chains derived from one specimen sequenced in a study of blood T cell repertoires in COVID-19. Sequenced by immunoSEQ multiplex PCR; TCRdb stores in-frame clones only, minus some. The data contain about 27,000 clones, roughly 84% of them seen just once; the ten biggest clones take up around 25%. The sample taken for sequencing was peripheral blood. These TCRs come from a man between 70 and 80 years old with active COVID-19.

V usage is TRBV2 and J usage is TRBJ1-5; D is uncertain. CDR3 size: 14 residues. Trimming removed 1 base from V and 3 bases from J, with 7 bases in between. Germline V gives CDR1 SNHLY, CDR2 FYNNEI. The CDR3 sequence: CASSEVRNNQPQHF. The CDR3 bases are TGTGCCAGCAGTGAAGTGAGGAACAATCAGCCCCAGCATTTT.

There are a few counts of this clone. V gene TRBV7-9 combines with J gene TRBJ1-3; D may be TRBD1 (5 bases). From germline, CDR1 is SEHNR and CDR2 FQNEAQ (reference sequence). V shed 7 bases and J shed 2 bases, with 12 bases lying between them. The CDR3 covers 14 residues. The CDR3 nucleotides read TGTGCCAGCAAACAGGCGCTAACTGGAAACACCATATATTTT. Translation gives CASKQALTGNTIYF.

The J gene is TRBJ2-5, the V gene TRBV30; 9 bases match TRBD1. The germline gives CDR1 GTSNPN, CDR2 SVGIG (reference sequence). The CDR3 totals 13 residues. V dropped 3 bases and J dropped 4; count of bases not matched to a gene: 3. The CDR3, as DNA: TGTGCCTGGAGGGGACAGGGTCGAGAGACCCAGTACTTC. It is translated as CAWRGQGRETQYF.

V gene TRBV7-2 combines with J gene TRBJ2-2; weak D call: TRBD2 (7 bases). V lost 5 bases and J 2 bases, leaving 15 bases between the germline ends. The CDR3 sequence is 16 residues long. CDR1 SGHTA and CDR2 FQGNSA come from the germline V gene. The CDR3 spells CASSLVGGANTGELFF. CDR3 in DNA: TGTGCCAGCAGCCTAGTTGGGGGGGCCAACACCGGGGAGCTGTTTTTT.

The chain uses TRBV5-8 and TRBJ2-5; D is ambiguous. Trimming shortened V by 4 bases and J by 1 base, and 14 bases separated the two germline ends. CDR1 and CDR2 from the germline V gene are SGHTS and YDEGEE. There are 15 residues in the CDR3. The DNA of the CDR3 is TGTGCCAGCAGCCCCCTGCTTGGGCCCCAAGAGACCCAGTACTTC. Translation: CASSPLLGPQETQYF.

This clone was seen more than once but under ten times. The chain combines TRBV7-8 with TRBJ1-5, with D possibly TRBD1 on 6 matching bases. CDR1 is SGHVS, CDR2 FQNEAQ, per germline. This CDR3 is 17 amino acids long. Trimming removed 6 bases at V and 4 bases at J, with 22 bases between. The CDR3 is CASSSPGGGQINQPQHF. As DNA, the CDR3 is TGTGCCAGCAGTTCTCCCGGTGGCGGACAGATAAATCAGCCCCAGCATTTT.

This chain uses TRBV3-1 (or the pseudogene TRBV3-2) with TRBJ1-5, with 11 bases matching TRBD1. CDR3 size: 15 residues. The ends lost 4 bases at V and 1 base at J; junction bases unmatched: 0. Germline CDR1 LGHDT, CDR2 YNNKEL (reference sequence). Written as DNA, the CDR3 is TGTGCCAGCAGCCGGGACAGGGGGAGCAATCAGCCCCAGCATTTT. Translation gives CASSRDRGSNQPQHF.

The CDR3 sequence is CASRTIAGRGTEQFF. The CDR3 DNA follows: TGTGCCAGCAGGACTATAGCGGGAAGGGGTACTGAGCAGTTCTTC. J is TRBJ2-1 and V is TRBV6-5; 8 positions match TRBD2. Trimming at V came to 6 bases and at J to 9 bases, leaving 13 bases not matched to a gene. CDR1 MNHEY and CDR2 SVGAGI come from the germline V gene. The CDR3 extends over 15 amino acids.

This clone has just one count. This rearrangement joins TRBV30 to TRBJ1-5; the match to TRBD1 covers 7 bases. Germline CDR1 and CDR2: GTSNPN and SVGIG (reference sequence). The V segment lost 5 bases and the J segment 6 bases; nucleotides outside the gene matches: 7. The CDR3 loop spans 13 amino acids. The CDR3 nucleotides read TGTGCCTGGGCGGGACAGTATGGTCAGCCCCAGCATTTT. Translated: CAWAGQYGQPQHF.

This clone showed up just a few times. V is TRBV9 and J is TRBJ2-7; the D gene is possibly TRBD1 (6 bases). Trimming pared 0 bases from V and 4 bases from J, leaving 14 bases between. Germline V lookup: CDR1 SGDLS, CDR2 YYNGEE. The CDR3 length is 15 residues. CDR3 sequence reads: CASSVGGRGEYEQYF. The CDR3 nucleotides read TGTGCCAGCAGCGTAGGCGGCAGGGGAGAGTACGAGCAGTACTTC.

J is TRBJ2-7 and V is TRBV27, with TRBD2 matching 10 bases. Germline V gene sequence: CDR1 MNHEY, CDR2 SMNVEV (reference sequence). V trimming: 4 bases; J trimming: 6 bases; junction bases outside the gene matches: 12. This CDR3 has 16 residues. The DNA for the CDR3 is TGTGCCAGCAGTTCGTCCCTTCTAGCGGGAGCGGGCGAGCAGTACTTC. Its translation is CASSSSLLAGAGEQYF.

This rearrangement joins TRBV7-9 to TRBJ2-7, with 9 bases aligning to TRBD2. V lost 5 bases, J lost 5 bases, and 19 bases stayed unmatched. CDR3 length: 18 amino acids. Germline CDR1 and CDR2: SEHNR and FQNEAQ (reference sequence). The CDR3 region is CASSPDWGKGGRANEQYF. DNA of the CDR3: TGTGCCAGCAGCCCAGATTGGGGTAAAGGCGGGAGGGCCAACGAGCAGTACTTC.

The CDR3 DNA is TGTGCCAGCAGCTTCGGACCGGGGGAGACCCAGTACTTC. Its protein is CASSFGPGETQYF. The rearrangement links TRBV5-5 to TRBJ2-5; TRBD2 might be the D (5 bases). CDR1 SGHKS and CDR2 YYEKEE come from the germline V gene (reference sequence). V lost 2 bases, J lost 5 bases, and 10 bases lay in between. The CDR3 sequence is 13 residues long.

This clone was seen once. The V and J genes are TRBV4-1 and TRBJ2-1; D might be TRBD2 (5 bases). Trimming took 0 bases from V and 10 from J, leaving 22 bases between them. Germline assignment: CDR1 MGHRA and CDR2 YSYEKL. There are 17 residues in the CDR3. CDR3 protein: CASSQEAPGPFGEEQFF. CDR3 DNA sequence: TGCGCCAGCAGCCAAGAAGCCCCCGGTCCATTCGGGGAGGAGCAGTTCTTC.

In its sample, this clone is medium-sized. This chain links TRBV7-6 with TRBJ1-6; TRBD1 is a possible D gene (5 bases). Germline V gene lookup returns CDR1 SGHVS and CDR2 FNYEAQ. This CDR3 is 13 amino acids long. The V gene lost 5 bases and the J gene lost 9 bases, with 11 bases spanning the gap. Here the CDR3 DNA reads TGTGCCAGCAGCCAAGGGGAAGGTTCACCCCTCCACTTT. This codes for CASSQGEGSPLHF.

The chain is built from TRBV12-3 or TRBV12-4 and TRBJ2-1; 8 bases fit TRBD1. The CDR3 has 13 amino acids. V lost 5 bases to trimming and J lost 8 bases; unmatched junction nucleotides: 5. CDR3 sequence (DNA): TGTGCCAGCAGTCGTAACAGGGGGTATGAGCAGTTCTTC. Translated, it gives CASSRNRGYEQFF.

As regards this clone: The CDR3 ends on some other residue instead of the conserved phenylalanine or tryptophan, so this is likely a read error. The chain employs TRBV29-1 and TRBJ1-1, with unresolved D. Germline CDR1 and CDR2: SQVTM and ANQGSEA. This CDR3 has 13 residues. V lost 1 base and J lost 5, with 11 bases in between. The CDR3 nucleotides read TGCAGCGTTGAAGCGTCCGGAGGTACTGAAGCTTTCTCT. It translates to CSVEASGGTEAFS.

The chain has TRBV7-9 and TRBJ1-1, with D possibly TRBD1 on 5 matching bases. CDR3 length equals 18 residues. CDR1 and CDR2 (germline): SEHNR, FQNEAQ (reference sequence). Trimming stripped 3 bases from V and 6 bases from J, with 26 bases between. CDR3 protein: CASSFSGGGTLLEAEAFF. DNA of the CDR3: TGTGCCAGCAGCTTTAGCGGGGGGGGAACATTGTTGGAGGCTGAAGCTTTCTTT.

This clone came up a few times. V and J are TRBV4-2 and TRBJ2-5; TRBD2 agrees at 7 bases. The CDR3 sequence is 16 residues long. Germline-derived CDR1 and CDR2 are LGHNA and YNFKEQ. V dropped 0 bases and J dropped 5; count of bases not matched to a gene: 9. CDR3 in DNA: TGTGCCAGCAGCCAAGAAGGCGCGGGGGTTGGTGAGACCCAGTACTTC. This sequence encodes CASSQEGAGVGETQYF.

The V call is TRBV19, the J call TRBJ2-1, with 15 nucleotides matching TRBD2. V lost 5 bases to trimming and J lost 0 bases; unmatched junction nucleotides: 8. CDR3 length: 19 amino acids. Germline-derived CDR1 and CDR2 are LNHDA and SQIVND (reference sequence). In nucleotides, the CDR3 is TGTGCCAGTAGTTTACTAGGACTAGCGGGGGGGAGCTCCTACAATGAGCAGTTCTTC. It is translated as CASSLLGLAGGSSYNEQFF.

This chain uses TRBV12-3 or TRBV12-4 with TRBJ1-1, with D unclear. The V and J ends lost 1 base and 8 bases respectively, with 11 bases between them. The CDR3 sequence is 13 residues long. The CDR3 protein is CASSLGGPGEAFF. The CDR3 nucleotides read TGTGCCAGCAGTTTAGGAGGCCCGGGGGAAGCTTTCTTT.

V and J are TRBV7-8 and TRBJ1-5; TRBD1 is a possible D gene (6 bases). Looked up from germline, CDR1 is SGHVS and CDR2 is FQNEAQ. The CDR3 totals 14 residues. With 5 bases removed from V and 4 bases from J, the gap between germline ends came to 12 bases. CDR3 bases: TGTGCCAGCAGCCGAGACAGGAATAATCAGCCCCAGCATTTT. This sequence encodes CASSRDRNNQPQHF.

The genes are TRBV27 and TRBJ1-2; 7 positions agree with TRBD1. V was clipped by 5 bases and J by 4 bases; unmatched bases: 10. CDR1 is MNHEY and CDR2 is SMNVEV in the germline V gene (reference sequence). CDR3 length: 15 amino acids. In nucleotides, the CDR3 is TGTGCCAGCAGTCCTTACTTCCGGGACAGCTATGGCTACACCTTC. Encoded protein: CASSPYFRDSYGYTF.

This clone was picked up a small number of times. The chain has TRBV7-9 and TRBJ1-1, with D possibly being TRBD1 (6 bases). Trimming removed 0 bases from V and 6 bases from J, with 11 bases in between. Germline CDR1 is SEHNR and CDR2 is FQNEAQ (reference sequence). The CDR3 has 14 residues. The chain's CDR3 is CASSLAQGLAEAFF. Here the CDR3 DNA reads TGTGCCAGCAGCTTAGCACAGGGCTTGGCTGAAGCTTTCTTT.

V is TRBV2 and J is TRBJ1-1; 11 bases map to TRBD1. There are 14 residues in the CDR3. Unmatched junction bases numbered 4, after V lost 5 bases and J lost 5 bases. The V gene's germline CDR1 is SNHLY and CDR2 FYNNEI. For the CDR3, the DNA is TGTGCCAGCAGTCGGGACAGGGGGGGGACTGAAGCTTTCTTT. Translated, it gives CASSRDRGGTEAFF.

Only a few counts were recorded for this clone. This rearrangement joins TRBV24-1 to TRBJ2-7, with TRBD2 matching over 8 bases. CDR1 is KGHDR and CDR2 is SFDVKD in the germline V gene. The CDR3 length is 14 residues. Unmatched junction bases numbered 15, after V lost 11 bases and J lost 7 bases. The CDR3 sequence is CANNLPREVGEQYF. The CDR3 coding sequence is TGTGCCAACAATCTCCCGCGGGAGGTGGGAGAGCAGTACTTC.

CDR3 coding DNA: TGCGCCAGCAGAGACGCCGGGACAGTAAATGAAAAACTGTTTTTT. Its protein product is CASRDAGTVNEKLFF. V and J are TRBV5-1 and TRBJ1-4; 7 bases map to TRBD1. Losses at the gene ends were 5 bases for V and 5 bases for J; bases not matched to a gene: 9. CDR1 is SGHRS, CDR2 YFSETQ, per germline. This CDR3 region has 15 residues. The full variable domain, its missing parts supplied by reference TRBV5-1 and TRBJ1-4, is KAGVTQTPRYLIKTRGQQVTLSCSPISGHRSVSWYQQTPGQGLQFLFEYFSETQRNKGNFPGRFSGRQFSNSRSEMNVSTLELGDSALYLCASRDAGTVNEKLFFGSGTQLSVL.

The chain carries TRBV28 and TRBJ1-1, with 8 bases that match TRBD1. CDR1 is MDHEN, CDR2 SYDVKM, per germline. V shed 3 bases, J shed 0 bases, and the junction held 15 bases outside the gene matches. CDR3 length: 19 residues. CDR3 sequence reads: CASSLPPHTQGALNTEAFF. CDR3 coding DNA: TGTGCCAGCAGTTTGCCCCCCCACACCCAGGGGGCTTTGAACACTGAAGCTTTCTTT.